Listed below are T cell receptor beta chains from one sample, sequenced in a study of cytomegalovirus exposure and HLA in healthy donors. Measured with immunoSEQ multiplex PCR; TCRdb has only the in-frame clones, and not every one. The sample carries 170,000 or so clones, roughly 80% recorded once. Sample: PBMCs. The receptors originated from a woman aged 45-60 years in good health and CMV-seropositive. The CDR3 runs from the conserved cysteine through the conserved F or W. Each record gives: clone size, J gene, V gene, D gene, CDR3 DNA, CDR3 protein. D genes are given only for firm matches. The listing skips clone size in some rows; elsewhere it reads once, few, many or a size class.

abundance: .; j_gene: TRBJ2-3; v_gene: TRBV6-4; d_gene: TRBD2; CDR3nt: TGTGCCAGCAGTGACAGCGGGGGGGCCCCAGATACGCAGTATTTT; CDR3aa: CASSDSGGAPDTQYF
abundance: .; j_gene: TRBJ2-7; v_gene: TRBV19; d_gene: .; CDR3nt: TGTGCCAGTAGTATTCCCCCCATGAGCGAGCAGTACTTC; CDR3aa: CASSIPPMSEQYF
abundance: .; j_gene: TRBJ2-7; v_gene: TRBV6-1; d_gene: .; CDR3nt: TGTGCCAGCAGTGCTTTTAGGACTGCTATCGTCCCCTACGAGCAGTACTTC; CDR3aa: CASSAFRTAIVPYEQYF
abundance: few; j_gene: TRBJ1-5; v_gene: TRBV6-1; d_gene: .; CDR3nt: TGTGCCAGCAGTGGGTCCGGGATTAGCAATCAGCCCCAGCATTTT; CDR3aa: CASSGSGISNQPQHF
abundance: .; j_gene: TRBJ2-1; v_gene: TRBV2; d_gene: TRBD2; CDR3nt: TGTGCCAGCACCGGACTAGCGGGGCCAGGTGAGCAGTTCTTC; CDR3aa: CASTGLAGPGEQFF
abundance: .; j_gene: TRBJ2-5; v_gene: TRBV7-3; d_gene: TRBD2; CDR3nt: TGTGCCAGCAGCCCGGGACTAGCGGGGGGCCAAGAGACCCAGTACTTC; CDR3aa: CASSPGLAGGQETQYF
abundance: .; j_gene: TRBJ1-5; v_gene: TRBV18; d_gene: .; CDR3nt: TGTGCCAGCTCACCAACAGGCCCTCAGCCCCAGCATTTT; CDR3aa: CASSPTGPQPQHF
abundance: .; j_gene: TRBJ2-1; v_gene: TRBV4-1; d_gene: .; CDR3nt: TGCGCCAGCAGCCAGAGTTCGACAGGACGAAATGAGCAGTTCTTC; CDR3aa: CASSQSSTGRNEQFF
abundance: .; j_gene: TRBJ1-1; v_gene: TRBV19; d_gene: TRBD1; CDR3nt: TGTGCCAGTAGTATAGGGAGGGGGCTGGACACTGAAGCTTTCTTT; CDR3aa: CASSIGRGLDTEAFF
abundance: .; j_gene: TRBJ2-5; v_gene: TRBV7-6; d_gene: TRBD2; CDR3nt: TGTGCCAGCAGCCCACCGGGACTAGCATCCTGGGAGACCCAGTACTTC; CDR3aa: CASSPPGLASWETQYF
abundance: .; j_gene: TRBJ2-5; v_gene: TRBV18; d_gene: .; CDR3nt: TGTGCCAGCTCAGAGGTAGGAGAGACCCAGTACTTC; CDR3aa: CASSEVGETQYF
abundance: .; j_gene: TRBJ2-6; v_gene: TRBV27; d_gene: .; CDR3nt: TGTGCCAGCACCCCTCAGGGAACCTCTGGGGCCAACGTCCTGACTTTC; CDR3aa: CASTPQGTSGANVLTF
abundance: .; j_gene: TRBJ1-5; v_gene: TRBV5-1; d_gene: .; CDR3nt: TGCGCCAGCAGCCCGGCTGGCGAGGGCAATCAGCCCCAGCATTTT; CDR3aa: CASSPAGEGNQPQHF
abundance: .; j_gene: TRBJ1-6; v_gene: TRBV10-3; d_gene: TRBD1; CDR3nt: TGTGCCATCAGGTTGGACAGGTCAAATTCACCCCTCCACTTT; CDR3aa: CAIRLDRSNSPLHF
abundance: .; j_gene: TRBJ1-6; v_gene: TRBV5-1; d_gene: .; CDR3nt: TGCGCCAGCAGCTTGGCGGTGGATTCACCCCTCCACTTT; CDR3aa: CASSLAVDSPLHF
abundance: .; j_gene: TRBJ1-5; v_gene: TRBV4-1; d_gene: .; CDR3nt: TGCGCCAGCAGCGGAACAGGTAGCAATCAGCCCCAGCATTTT; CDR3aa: CASSGTGSNQPQHF
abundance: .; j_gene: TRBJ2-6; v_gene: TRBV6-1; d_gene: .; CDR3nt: TGTGCCAGCATTCTAAGCTCTGAGGCCAACGTCCTGACTTTC; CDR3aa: CASILSSEANVLTF
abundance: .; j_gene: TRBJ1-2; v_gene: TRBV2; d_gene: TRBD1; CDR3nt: TGTGCCAGCAGCGGTGAGAGGGGACAGGGACATTATGGCTACACCTTC; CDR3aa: CASSGERGQGHYGYTF
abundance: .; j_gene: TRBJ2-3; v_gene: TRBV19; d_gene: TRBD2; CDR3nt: TGTGCCAGTAGTACCCTGACTAGCCCGCCGGCAGATACGCAGTATTTT; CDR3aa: CASSTLTSPPADTQYF
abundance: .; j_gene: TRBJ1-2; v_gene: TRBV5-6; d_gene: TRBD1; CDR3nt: TGTGCCAGCAGCATGGGGACAGGGGGCGCCTTACGTAACACCTTC; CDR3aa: CASSMGTGGALRNTF
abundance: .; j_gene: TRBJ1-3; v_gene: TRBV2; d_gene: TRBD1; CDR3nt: TGTGCCAGCAGTGTGGTCCGGGACAGTGAAGGCACCATATATTTT; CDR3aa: CASSVVRDSEGTIYF
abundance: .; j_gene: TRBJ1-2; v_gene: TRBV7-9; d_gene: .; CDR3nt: TGTGCCAGCACCCTTTTGTCCTCTAACTATGGCTACACCTTC; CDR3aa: CASTLLSSNYGYTF
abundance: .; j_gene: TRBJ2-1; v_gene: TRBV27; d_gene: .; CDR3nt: TGTGCCAGCAGTTTAGGAACGGGGTTCAGCTCCTACAATGAGCAGTTCTTC; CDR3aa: CASSLGTGFSSYNEQFF
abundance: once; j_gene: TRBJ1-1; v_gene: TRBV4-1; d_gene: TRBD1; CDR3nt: TGCGCCAGCAGCCAGGACAGGGGCCTTATGAACACTGAAGCTTTCTTT; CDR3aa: CASSQDRGLMNTEAFF
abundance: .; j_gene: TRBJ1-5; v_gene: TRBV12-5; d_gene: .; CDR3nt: TGTGCTAGTGGTTTGGGATTTGTGACACATGGGAGCAATCAGCCCCAGCATTTT; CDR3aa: CASGLGFVTHGSNQPQHF
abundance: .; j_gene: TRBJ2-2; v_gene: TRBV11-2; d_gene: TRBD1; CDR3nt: TGTGCCAGCAGCCCCAGGGGGCCGGGCACCGGGGAGCTGTTTTTT; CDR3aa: CASSPRGPGTGELFF
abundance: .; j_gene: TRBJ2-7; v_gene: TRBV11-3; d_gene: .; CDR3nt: TGTGCCAGCAGCCCGAGGGCGGGATACGAGCAGTACTTC; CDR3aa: CASSPRAGYEQYF
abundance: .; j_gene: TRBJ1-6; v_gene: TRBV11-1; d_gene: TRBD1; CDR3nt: TGTGCCAGCAGCTTATCCGTGGGACAGTCGTCCTATAATTCACCCCTCCACTTT; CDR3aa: CASSLSVGQSSYNSPLHF
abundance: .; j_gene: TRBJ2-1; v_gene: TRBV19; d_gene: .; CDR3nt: TGTGCCAGTAGTATACCGACGGGTCCTGAGCAGTTCTTC; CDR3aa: CASSIPTGPEQFF
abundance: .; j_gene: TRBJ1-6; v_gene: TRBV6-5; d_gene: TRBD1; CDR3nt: TGTGCCAGCAACCTAGGACAGGGGAATTCACCCCTCCACTTT; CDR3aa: CASNLGQGNSPLHF
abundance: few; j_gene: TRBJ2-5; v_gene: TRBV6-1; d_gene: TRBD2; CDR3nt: TGTGCCAGCAGTAGTATAGCGGGGGACCAAGAGACCCAGTACTTC; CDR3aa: CASSSIAGDQETQYF
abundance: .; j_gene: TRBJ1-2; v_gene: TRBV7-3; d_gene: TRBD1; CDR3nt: TGTGCCAGCAGCTTACAGGGGGGCTATGGCTACACCTTC; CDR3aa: CASSLQGGYGYTF
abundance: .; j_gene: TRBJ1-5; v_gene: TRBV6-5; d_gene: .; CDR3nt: TGTGCCAGCATCAATAGAGGGGGTGATCAGCCCCAGCATTTT; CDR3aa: CASINRGGDQPQHF
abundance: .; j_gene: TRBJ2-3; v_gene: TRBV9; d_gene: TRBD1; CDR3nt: TGTGCCAGCAGCGCCCCCGGGACAGGGGATCCAGATACGCAGTATTTT; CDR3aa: CASSAPGTGDPDTQYF